The clone carrying this T cell receptor (beta chain) was seen a single time. Authors' processing steps: Researchers report that nucleated cell counts were estimated from reference gene primer amplification. Libraries were prepared by immunoSEQ multiplex PCR; TCRdb keeps only in-frame clonotypes and omits some of them. V, J and clone size reflect that table, while D and trimming were determined from the DNA. Of some 16,000 clones in the sample, approximately 89% were seen once. The sample is drawn from a study of blood T cell repertoires in COVID-19. Whole-study context: Collection of acute and convalescent COVID-19 samples took place in the United States, Italy and Spain. Sample material is recorded as cDNA or gDNA derived from T cells, B-cell-depleted T cells, or PBMCs.

CDR1 and CDR2 (germline): MNHEY, SVGAGI. The CDR3 contains 13 residues. V gave up 7 bases and J gave up 4 bases, with 13 bases separating them. The source of this sequence is a human donor in a cohort sampled during active COVID-19. The sample consisted of peripheral blood. The V call is TRBV6-5, the J call TRBJ1-2; D remains unclear. The CDR3 DNA reads as TGTGCCAGCACCTCCCGACACTCCTATGGCTACACCTTC. As protein: CASTSRHSYGYTF.